This T cell receptor (beta chain) was retrieved from a study of shared clonotypes between healthy human individuals. Overall study results and limits: Few donors restricted represented genetic and exposure-history diversity.

Germline loops: CDR1 SGHTA, CDR2 FQGNSA. CDR3 length: 12 residues. The V end was cut by 4 bases, the J end by 8 bases, with 9 bases between. From CD4+ cells came CD45RA+ naive and CD45RA-negative memory subsets. Points on this clone: Its cognate antigen is unknown.

Several immunoSEQ plates received, in even portions, the genomic DNA of each subset. The method was immunoSEQ multiplex PCR; TCRdb's version includes in-frame clones alone and lacks a portion of them. The table shows over 2 million clones, with just under 95% occurring only once. The chain couples TRBV7-2 to TRBJ2-1; the D call may be TRBD1 or TRBD2 (5 bases each). The TCR sequence derives from a man between 18 and 29 years old in good health. Some clones in this sample may be carry-over from other donors' samples. Material: naive CD4+ T cells from PBMCs. Subset indicated: CD45RA+ positively selected. The CDR3 here is CASSSGGDEQFF. CDR3 nucleotide sequence: TGTGCCAGCAGCTCTGGGGGTGATGAGCAGTTCTTC.